The 23 T cell receptor beta chains in this list originate from one sample, sequenced in a study of OX40 agonist ivuxolimab in advanced cancers. Clones were read by immunoSEQ multiplex PCR, and TCRdb kept only the in-frame ones, dropping some. Of about 54,000 clones in the sample, approximately 84% are singletons; the top ten hold more than 1%. Sequences were derived from CD4+ or CD8+ T cells sorted from blood, sampled in a trial of the OX40 agonist ivuxolimab. These receptors were obtained from an adult with an advanced solid tumor such as melanoma, head and neck, liver or kidney cancer.

The chain carries TRBV7-9 and TRBJ2-3, with 10 bases that match TRBD2. Losses at the gene ends were 3 bases for V and 0 bases for J; bases not matched to a gene: 9. Looked up from germline, CDR1 is SEHNR and CDR2 is FQNEAQ (reference sequence). This CDR3 contains 18 residues. CDR3 in amino acids: CASSFRGTSDTSTDTQYF. In DNA form, the CDR3 reads TGTGCCAGCAGCTTTAGGGGGACTAGCGATACGAGCACAGATACGCAGTATTTT.

The chain is built from TRBV18 and TRBJ2-5, with D unclear. In germline, CDR1 is KGHSH, CDR2 LQKENI. V was pared by 3 bases and J by 5 bases, with 10 bases between. The CDR3 has 13 amino acids. The CDR3 loop reads CASSPRPRETQYF. In nucleotides, the CDR3 is TGTGCCAGCTCACCCAGACCCCGTGAGACCCAGTACTTC.

The J gene is TRBJ2-3, the V gene TRBV19; possible D gene TRBD2, 5 bases. V was cut by 1 base and J by 1 base, with 9 bases left in between. The CDR3 contains 15 residues. The germline V gene encodes CDR1 LNHDA and CDR2 SQIVND (reference sequence). The CDR3 DNA sequence: TGTGCCAGTAGTATAGTGTCCGGGGGCACAGATACGCAGTATTTT. This encodes CASSIVSGGTDTQYF.

The chain links TRBV4-3 to TRBJ1-1; D is unresolved. This CDR3 spans 15 amino acids. V was cut by 0 bases and J by 1 base, with 9 bases left in between. Germline lookup yields CDR1 LGHNA and CDR2 YSLEER. CDR3 nucleotide sequence: TGCGCCAGCAGCCAAGATACGGGTCCGAACACTGAAGCTTTCTTT. This sequence encodes CASSQDTGPNTEAFF.

The chain couples TRBV30 to TRBJ1-2; 8 bases match TRBD1. V lost 4 bases and J lost 2; bases outside the gene matches: 6. Germline lookup yields CDR1 GTSNPN and CDR2 SVGIG (reference sequence). The CDR3 runs 14 residues. The CDR3 loop is CAWMKGDRNYGYTF. The CDR3 region has the DNA TGTGCCTGGATGAAGGGGGACAGGAACTATGGCTACACCTTC.

The V and J genes are TRBV5-4 and TRBJ2-7; D assignment may be TRBD1 or TRBD2 (5 bases each). The CDR3 is 14 residues long. CDR1 and CDR2 (germline): SGHNT, YYREEE (reference sequence). V gave up 2 bases and J gave up 2 bases, with 11 bases separating them. In DNA, the CDR3 is TGTGCCAGCAGCTTTAGGGACCGAGCCTACGAGCAGTACTTC. This translates into CASSFRDRAYEQYF.

The DNA of the CDR3 is TGTGCCAGCAGGGACAGGGGGCTTGACAACTATGGCTACACCTTC. The encoded protein is CASRDRGLDNYGYTF. The chain employs TRBV6-1 and TRBJ1-2; 11 bases fit TRBD1. From germline, CDR1 is MNHNS and CDR2 SASEGT. V was clipped by 6 bases and J by 2 bases; unmatched bases: 5. The CDR3 is made up of 15 amino acids.

This rearrangement joins TRBV9 to TRBJ2-1; D tentatively reads TRBD1 or TRBD2 (5 bases each). V lost 5 bases and J 7 bases, leaving 19 bases between the germline ends. This CDR3 region has 15 residues. CDR1 is SGDLS and CDR2 is YYNGEE in the germline V gene. CDR3 nucleotides: TGTGCCAGCAGTTATACCGGGACCTCTGGGAATGAGCAGTTCTTC. It encodes CASSYTGTSGNEQFF.

CDR3 sequence reads: CASSDTSGGLEQFF. The CDR3 coding sequence is TGTGCCAGCAGCGATACTAGCGGGGGGCTTGAGCAGTTCTTC. The rearrangement joins TRBV5-4 to TRBJ2-1, with TRBD2 matching over 12 bases. Germline CDR1 is SGHNT and CDR2 is YYREEE (reference sequence). Losses at the gene ends were 4 bases for V and 9 bases for J; bases not matched to a gene: 5. The CDR3 has 14 amino acids.

In its sample, this clone was seen once. This rearrangement joins TRBV6-5 to TRBJ2-5, with D perhaps being TRBD1 or TRBD2 (6 bases each). Germline V lookup: CDR1 MNHEY, CDR2 SVGAGI. V lost 2 bases, J lost 4 bases, and 17 bases lay in between. This CDR3 has 16 amino acids. The DNA of the CDR3 is TGTGCCAGCAGTTACACCGGCCCGGGGGCGGGAGAGACCCAGTACTTC. This sequence encodes CASSYTGPGAGETQYF.

This clone turned up a few times. The rearrangement uses TRBV5-1 and TRBJ2-1; 10 positions match TRBD2. V lost 4 bases and J lost 1; bases outside the gene matches: 5. Germline values: CDR1 SGHRS, CDR2 YFSETQ. The CDR3 runs to 16 residues. In nucleotides, the CDR3 is TGCGCCAGCAGCGGGACTAGCGTACAATCCTACAATGAGCAGTTCTTC. Translating it yields CASSGTSVQSYNEQFF.

V usage is TRBV5-5 and J usage is TRBJ2-7, with TRBD2 matching 10 bases. This CDR3 region has 16 residues. The germline V gene encodes CDR1 SGHKS and CDR2 YYEKEE (reference sequence). J gave up 2 bases and V 4 bases, and 9 bases lay outside the gene matches. CDR3 protein: CASSTGRLAGPYEQYF. The CDR3 DNA is TGTGCCAGCAGCACAGGACGACTAGCGGGTCCCTACGAGCAGTACTTC.

V is TRBV5-6 and J is TRBJ2-7; D not certain. The CDR3 loop spans 14 amino acids. Between the trimmed V and J ends, which lost 0 bases and 5 bases, there was a span of 12 bases. The germline CDR1 and CDR2 sequences are SGHDT and YYEEEE. The CDR3 loop reads CASSLAGSLNEQYF. The CDR3 nucleotides are TGTGCCAGCAGCTTGGCAGGCTCGTTAAACGAGCAGTACTTC.

The genes are TRBV5-6 and TRBJ2-1; 10 positions match TRBD2. V trimming: 4 bases; J trimming: 6 bases; junction bases outside the gene matches: 7. The V gene's germline CDR1 is SGHDT and CDR2 YYEEEE. There are 15 residues in the CDR3. CDR3 nucleotide sequence: TGTGCCAGCAGCAGGGGACTAGCGAAGGCCAATGAGCAGTTCTTC. This encodes CASSRGLAKANEQFF.

The chain combines TRBV28 with TRBJ1-4, with D hard to call. The CDR3 totals 15 residues. Germline assignment: CDR1 MDHEN and CDR2 SYDVKM. V gave up 5 bases and J gave up 0 bases, with 10 bases separating them. The CDR3 reads CASSQPLATNEKLFF. DNA of the CDR3: TGTGCCAGCAGTCAGCCCCTTGCAACTAATGAAAAACTGTTTTTT.

The V call is TRBV7-6, the J call TRBJ1-5; no reliable D call. There are 18 residues in the CDR3. CDR1 SGHVS and CDR2 FNYEAQ come from the germline V gene. V was pared by 1 base and J by 4 bases, with 20 bases between. As DNA, the CDR3 is TGTGCCAGCAGCTTAGTGGTGGGTGGCGGCACCCGGAATCAGCCCCAGCATTTT. Translated, it gives CASSLVVGGGTRNQPQHF.

The chain uses TRBV28 and TRBJ2-7; TRBD1 matches 7 bases. There are 18 residues in the CDR3. With V trimmed by 3 bases and J by 2 bases, 16 bases remained unmatched. Per germline, CDR1 MDHEN and CDR2 SYDVKM. CDR3 protein: CASSFNRDSPGKAYEQYF. Here the CDR3 DNA reads TGTGCCAGCAGTTTCAATAGGGACAGCCCTGGAAAAGCCTACGAGCAGTACTTC.

The chain links TRBV6-6 to TRBJ1-5; no definite D call. Deletions cut 1 base from V and 5 bases from J, with 6 bases between. Germline loops: CDR1 MNHNY, CDR2 SVGAGI (reference sequence). The CDR3 runs to 13 residues. The CDR3 sequence: CASSYWEDQPQHF. CDR3 bases: TGTGCCAGCAGTTACTGGGAGGATCAGCCCCAGCATTTT.

The chain has TRBV28 and TRBJ1-2; 8 nucleotides line up with TRBD1. V dropped 11 bases and J dropped 3; count of bases not matched to a gene: 5. There are 12 residues in the CDR3. Germline assignment: CDR1 MDHEN and CDR2 SYDVKM. The CDR3 loop is CAEQGVDYGYTF. The CDR3 DNA reads TGTGCCGAACAGGGGGTCGACTATGGCTACACCTTC.

V and J are TRBV7-3 and TRBJ2-3; D is undetermined. Germline-derived CDR1 and CDR2 are SGHTA and FQGTGA. The CDR3 extends over 12 amino acids. V was cut by 3 bases and J by 6 bases, with 7 bases left in between. The CDR3 DNA reads as TGTGCCAGCAGCTTGGTCGGTGATACGCAGTATTTT. This sequence encodes CASSLVGDTQYF.

V usage is TRBV7-2 and J usage is TRBJ2-7; the D is unclear. The CDR3 runs to 13 residues. Germline V lookup: CDR1 SGHTA, CDR2 FQGNSA. The V and J ends lost 1 base and 5 bases respectively, with 9 bases between them. In DNA, the CDR3 is TGTGCCAGCAGCTTAGGACCCCGCGACGAGCAGTACTTC. Amino acids: CASSLGPRDEQYF.

The chain joins TRBV19 to TRBJ2-1; 8 bases match TRBD1. The V gene end was trimmed by 5 bases and the J gene end by 0 bases; junction bases not matched to a gene: 3. Germline CDR1 and CDR2: LNHDA and SQIVND (reference sequence). The CDR3 runs 15 residues. The CDR3 DNA reads TGTGCCAGTAGTTCTGGGACAGGCTCCTACAATGAGCAGTTCTTC. Amino acid sequence: CASSSGTGSYNEQFF.

This chain links TRBV15 with TRBJ1-2, with TRBD1 identical over 9 bases. The ends lost 3 bases at V and 7 bases at J; junction bases unmatched: 9. This CDR3 is 15 amino acids long. Germline lookup yields CDR1 LNHNV and CDR2 YYDKDF (reference sequence). CDR3 in DNA: TGTGCCACCAGCAGCAACGAACAGGGGGCTGGTGGCTACACCTTC. Its protein product is CATSSNEQGAGGYTF.